This TCR beta chain was captured by sequencing in a study of glioma-infiltrating T cells. Study-wide findings and caveats: Tissue-blood divergence was below expectation in non-neoplastic patients, above in gliomas.

Turning to this clonotype: The target antigen is unknown.

The iRepertoire nested amplicon-rescue multiplex PCR amplified TCR alpha and beta CDR3s from RNA. Input was about 85-400 ng of tissue mRNA or PBMC total RNA. One entry per CDR3 protein results from TCRdb running MiXCR on the multiplex PCR reads. This table holds approximately 100,000 distinct CDR3 sequences, under 30% found once. V lost 3 bases, J lost 5 bases, and 17 bases lay in between. In germline, CDR1 is SGHNT, CDR2 YYREEE (reference sequence). CDR3 length: 15 amino acids. The TCR sequence derives from a human donor with low-grade glioma or glioblastoma, undergoing nonglioma brain surgery, or in good health (not recorded which). The rearrangement links TRBV5-4 to TRBJ2-5; D is tentatively TRBD1 or TRBD2 (5 bases each). Input material: glioma tissue, nonneoplastic brain tissue, or PBMCs (not recorded which). The DNA of the CDR3 is TGTGCCAGCAGCTCCCGGGACCACCAGGGCGAGACCCAGTACTTC. This encodes CASSSRDHQGETQYF.